These T cell receptor beta chains were read from a single sample in a study of shared clonotypes between healthy human individuals. The assay was immunoSEQ multiplex PCR, and TCRdb's table has in-frame clones only and misses some. Here the sample spans 1.5 million to 2.5 million clones, 85% to 95% being singletons. The sample comprised naive CD8+ T cells sorted from blood. The source is a man younger than 35 in good health. Each CDR3 is given with its conserved first and last residue. The D gene is left open where the match is weak. The size field is filled for only some rows; it gives once, few, many or a size class.

clone size: .; J gene: TRBJ2-3; V gene: TRBV6-5; D gene: .; CDR3 DNA: TGTGCCAGCAGTTACAGGGACGGGTCAGATACGCAGTATTTT; CDR3 protein: CASSYRDGSDTQYF
clone size: .; J gene: TRBJ2-1; V gene: TRBV27; D gene: .; CDR3 DNA: TGTGCCAGCAGCCTAGGAGCGGGTGAGCAGTTCTTC; CDR3 protein: CASSLGAGEQFF
clone size: once; J gene: TRBJ2-7; V gene: TRBV6-5; D gene: .; CDR3 DNA: TGTGCCAGCAGTTACTCGACGGGGGAATCGGCCTACGAGCAGTACTTC; CDR3 protein: CASSYSTGESAYEQYF
clone size: .; J gene: TRBJ2-7; V gene: TRBV14; D gene: TRBD2; CDR3 DNA: TGTGCCAGCAGCCAAGGGAAGGGAGCGGGGAGCTCCTACGAGCAGTACTTC; CDR3 protein: CASSQGKGAGSSYEQYF
clone size: .; J gene: TRBJ2-3; V gene: TRBV11-2; D gene: TRBD2; CDR3 DNA: TGTGCCAGCAGCTTGCTAGCGGGGAGCGGCACAGATACGCAGTATTTT; CDR3 protein: CASSLLAGSGTDTQYF
clone size: .; J gene: TRBJ2-5; V gene: TRBV5-4; D gene: .; CDR3 DNA: TGTGCCAGCAGCTTAACTATGGGGGAGACCCAGTACTTC; CDR3 protein: CASSLTMGETQYF
clone size: once; J gene: TRBJ2-1; V gene: TRBV13; D gene: TRBD2; CDR3 DNA: TGTGCCAGCAGCCCGCTTCTAGCGGAACCCTACAATGAGCAGTTCTTC; CDR3 protein: CASSPLLAEPYNEQFF
clone size: .; J gene: TRBJ1-1; V gene: TRBV28; D gene: .; CDR3 DNA: TGTGCCAGCAGTACCAAACAGGAAATCAACACTGAAGCTTTCTTT; CDR3 protein: CASSTKQEINTEAFF
clone size: .; J gene: TRBJ2-7; V gene: TRBV6-6; D gene: .; CDR3 DNA: TGTGCCAGCAGTTACGGACTTTTCACTTACGAGCAGTACTTC; CDR3 protein: CASSYGLFTYEQYF
clone size: .; J gene: TRBJ2-4; V gene: TRBV30; D gene: .; CDR3 DNA: TGTGCCTGGGCGGGGTGGGACAGAGCCAAAAACATTCAGTACTTC; CDR3 protein: CAWAGWDRAKNIQYF
clone size: .; J gene: TRBJ2-1; V gene: TRBV28; D gene: .; CDR3 DNA: TGTGCCAGCAGTTTACCCCGCAGGGGCCCCGAGCAGTTCTTC; CDR3 protein: CASSLPRRGPEQFF
clone size: .; J gene: TRBJ2-7; V gene: TRBV29-1; D gene: TRBD2; CDR3 DNA: TGCAGCGCTATACTCGGGACTAGCGGTGATTACGAGCAGTACTTC; CDR3 protein: CSAILGTSGDYEQYF
clone size: once; J gene: TRBJ2-5; V gene: TRBV11-2; D gene: .; CDR3 DNA: TGTGCCAGCAGCCCAACAGGCAGTTCTCTAGAGACCCAGTACTTC; CDR3 protein: CASSPTGSSLETQYF
clone size: .; J gene: TRBJ1-5; V gene: TRBV4-1; D gene: .; CDR3 DNA: TGCGCCAGCAGCCACCCGTGGGGAGGGGGTGGCAATCAGCCCCAGCATTTT; CDR3 protein: CASSHPWGGGGNQPQHF
clone size: .; J gene: TRBJ1-1; V gene: TRBV27; D gene: .; CDR3 DNA: TGTGCCAGCAGTTTAGGGCGCAGTAACACTGAAGCTTTCTTT; CDR3 protein: CASSLGRSNTEAFF
clone size: .; J gene: TRBJ2-7; V gene: TRBV29-1; D gene: .; CDR3 DNA: TGCAGCGTTGAAGATAGGGGAGGCGTGCAGTACTTC; CDR3 protein: CSVEDRGGVQYF
clone size: .; J gene: TRBJ2-7; V gene: TRBV7-2; D gene: TRBD2; CDR3 DNA: TGTGCCAGCAGCTTGGGACTAGGGACCTACGAGCAGTACTTC; CDR3 protein: CASSLGLGTYEQYF
clone size: .; J gene: TRBJ1-6; V gene: TRBV28; D gene: .; CDR3 DNA: TGTGCCAGCAGTTTGGAAAGCTCCTATAATTCACCCCTCCACTTT; CDR3 protein: CASSLESSYNSPLHF
clone size: .; J gene: TRBJ2-5; V gene: TRBV15; D gene: TRBD1; CDR3 DNA: TGTGCCACCAGCAGGAGGGGGCTGGGTGAGACCCAGTACTTC; CDR3 protein: CATSRRGLGETQYF
clone size: .; J gene: TRBJ2-7; V gene: TRBV28; D gene: .; CDR3 DNA: TGTGCCAGCAGTCCCCCGGGGACACCAGAGCAGTACTTC; CDR3 protein: CASSPPGTPEQYF
clone size: .; J gene: TRBJ2-5; V gene: TRBV9; D gene: .; CDR3 DNA: TGTGCCAGCAGCGTAGCTGGCCTAGGGGAGACCCAGTACTTC; CDR3 protein: CASSVAGLGETQYF
clone size: .; J gene: TRBJ2-5; V gene: TRBV6-1; D gene: .; CDR3 DNA: TGTGCCAGCAGTGGAGGACAGTACCAAGAGACCCAGTACTTC; CDR3 protein: CASSGGQYQETQYF
clone size: .; J gene: TRBJ2-1; V gene: TRBV11-2; D gene: .; CDR3 DNA: TGTGCCAGCAGCCTTGGTGTGGTGGCCAATGAGCAGTTCTTC; CDR3 protein: CASSLGVVANEQFF
clone size: .; J gene: TRBJ2-1; V gene: TRBV5-4; D gene: TRBD2; CDR3 DNA: TGTGCCAGCAGCTCGGGACTAGCGGGGGCTAATGAGCAGTTCTTC; CDR3 protein: CASSSGLAGANEQFF
clone size: .; J gene: TRBJ1-1; V gene: TRBV19; D gene: .; CDR3 DNA: TGTGCCAGTAGTATTTGGGAGAACACTGAAGCTTTCTTT; CDR3 protein: CASSIWENTEAFF
clone size: .; J gene: TRBJ1-2; V gene: TRBV2; D gene: TRBD1; CDR3 DNA: TGTGCCAGGAGAGACAGGGGAGGTAACTATGGCTACACCTTC; CDR3 protein: CARRDRGGNYGYTF
clone size: .; J gene: TRBJ1-6; V gene: TRBV4-1; D gene: TRBD1; CDR3 DNA: TGCGCCAGCAACGAGCCGGGACAGGGTGTAGTGGCCCTCCACTTT; CDR3 protein: CASNEPGQGVVALHF
clone size: .; J gene: TRBJ1-6; V gene: TRBV7-6; D gene: TRBD1; CDR3 DNA: TGTGCCAGCAGAGCCGGGACAGGGGATTCACCCCTCCACTTT; CDR3 protein: CASRAGTGDSPLHF
clone size: .; J gene: TRBJ2-3; V gene: TRBV29-1; D gene: TRBD2; CDR3 DNA: TGCAGCGTTGACCTCGGACTAGCGGGAGGCGGCAAAGATACGCAGTATTTT; CDR3 protein: CSVDLGLAGGGKDTQYF
clone size: .; J gene: TRBJ2-2; V gene: TRBV15; D gene: .; CDR3 DNA: TGTGCCACCAGCAGAGATGTCGGGATCAACACCGGGGAGCTGTTTTTT; CDR3 protein: CATSRDVGINTGELFF
clone size: .; J gene: TRBJ2-7; V gene: TRBV6-1; D gene: TRBD1; CDR3 DNA: TGTGCCAGCAGTGAAGCGGGCCACCGGGACAGCTTCTCCTACGAGCAGTACTTC; CDR3 protein: CASSEAGHRDSFSYEQYF